The 31 T cell receptor beta chains listed next were all sequenced from one sample in a study of blood T cell repertoires in COVID-19. Profiled with immunoSEQ multiplex PCR; TCRdb holds only in-frame clones, not every one. The sample has 95,000 to 150,000 clones, around 76% seen once. The specimen sequenced was peripheral blood. The receptors shown here come from a man aged 55 to 70 with acute or convalescent COVID-19.

This rearrangement joins TRBV6-5 to TRBJ1-2, with 8 bases matching TRBD1. The germline V gene has CDR1 MNHEY and CDR2 SVGAGI. V trimming: 7 bases; J trimming: 8 bases; junction bases outside the gene matches: 9. The CDR3 totals 13 residues. CDR3 in amino acids: CASTIDRGKGYTF. In DNA form, the CDR3 reads TGTGCCAGCACCATAGACAGGGGAAAGGGCTACACCTTC.

This sequence joins TRBV30 and TRBJ1-5; maybe TRBD1 (6 bases). V lost 2 bases, J lost 8 bases, and 13 bases lay in between. This CDR3 is built from 13 residues. Germline values: CDR1 GTSNPN, CDR2 SVGIG (reference sequence). For the CDR3, the DNA is TGTGCCTGGAGTAGGGACACCGTCAAGCCCCAGCATTTT. Its protein product is CAWSRDTVKPQHF.

The V and J genes are TRBV7-2 and TRBJ1-1; 9 bases are shared with TRBD1. V trimming: 6 bases; J trimming: 5 bases; junction bases outside the gene matches: 4. The length of the CDR3 is 13 residues. Germline V CDR1 and CDR2: SGHTA, FQGNSA. CDR3 loop: CASSWDRETEAFF. CDR3 DNA: TGTGCCAGCAGTTGGGACAGGGAAACTGAAGCTTTCTTT.

This rearrangement joins TRBV19 to TRBJ1-1; the D gene is possibly TRBD1 (5 bases). The CDR3 sequence is 14 residues long. The V and J ends lost 8 bases and 0 bases respectively, with 13 bases between them. Germline loops: CDR1 LNHDA, CDR2 SQIVND (reference sequence). For the CDR3, the DNA is TGTGCCAGTGGAGCTACAGGAATGAACACTGAAGCTTTCTTT. Translated: CASGATGMNTEAFF.

The chain carries TRBV6-1 and TRBJ2-1; TRBD2 agrees at 10 bases. With V trimmed by 2 bases and J by 7 bases, 11 bases remained unmatched. This CDR3 contains 17 residues. Germline loops: CDR1 MNHNS, CDR2 SASEGT. CDR3 sequence reads: CASSETASGRMWNEQFF. The CDR3 region has the DNA TGTGCCAGCAGTGAAACGGCTAGCGGGAGAATGTGGAATGAGCAGTTCTTC.

The chain carries TRBV3-1 (or the pseudogene TRBV3-2) and TRBJ2-1; 8 bases are shared with TRBD2. After removal of 6 bases from V and 9 bases from J, the junction contained 4 bases not matched to a gene. Germline V CDR1 and CDR2: LGHDT, YNNKEL (reference sequence). The CDR3 totals 12 residues. CDR3 protein: CASRREGGEQFF. The CDR3 DNA is TGTGCCAGCAGACGGGAGGGGGGTGAGCAGTTCTTC.

This clone was seen just once. The gene calls are TRBV15 and TRBJ2-1, with D perhaps matching TRBD2 (7 bases). V was clipped by 3 bases and J by 7 bases, with 13 bases between them. This CDR3 contains 14 residues. The germline V gene encodes CDR1 LNHNV and CDR2 YYDKDF (reference sequence). Written as DNA, the CDR3 is TGTGCCACCAGCAGTGAGGGGGGGAAAAATGAGCAGTTCTTC. It is translated as CATSSEGGKNEQFF.

The chain carries TRBV5-1 and TRBJ2-5; TRBD2 is a possible D gene (6 bases). Trimming removed 4 bases from V and 10 bases from J, with 20 bases in between. Germline lookup yields CDR1 SGHRS and CDR2 YFSETQ. CDR3 size: 14 residues. CDR3 coding DNA: TGCGCCAGCAGCCGGAGTTGGGGGGAAGAGGGCCAGTACTTC. Translated, it gives CASSRSWGEEGQYF.

The genes are TRBV5-1 and TRBJ2-2, with TRBD1 matching over 7 bases. Germline trimming cut 4 bases from V and 1 base from J; bases unmatched to any gene: 7. Germline CDR1 SGHRS, CDR2 YFSETQ. The CDR3 spans 16 residues. CDR3 sequence reads: CASSGMTGLNTGELFF. The CDR3 DNA reads as TGCGCCAGCAGCGGAATGACAGGGCTGAACACCGGGGAGCTGTTTTTT.

The rearrangement joins TRBV9 to TRBJ2-2; D is perhaps TRBD2 (5 bases). CDR3 length: 13 residues. Trimming pared 4 bases from V and 3 bases from J, leaving 7 bases between. Germline CDR1 is SGDLS and CDR2 is YYNGEE. The CDR3 DNA reads TGTGCCAGCAGCAGAGCGGACACCGGGGAGCTGTTTTTT. The encoded protein is CASSRADTGELFF. Together with reference TRBV9 and TRBJ2-2, the CDR3 gives the full variable domain: DSGVTQTPKHLITATGQRVTLRCSPRSGDLSVYWYQQSLDQGLQFLIQYYNGEERAKGNILERFSAQQFPDLHSELNLSSLELGDSALYFCASSRADTGELFFGEGSRLTVL.

V is TRBV24-1 and J is TRBJ2-3; no clear D. CDR3 length equals 12 residues. Germline assignment: CDR1 KGHDR and CDR2 SFDVKD. V gave up 1 base and J gave up 7 bases, with 5 bases separating them. The CDR3 loop is CATSDLANTQYF. The DNA of the CDR3 is TGTGCCACCAGTGATTTAGCAAATACGCAGTATTTT.

This chain uses TRBV3-1 (or the pseudogene TRBV3-2) with TRBJ2-1; 10 bases map to TRBD2. Germline V lookup: CDR1 LGHDT, CDR2 YNNKEL (reference sequence). This CDR3 contains 16 residues. The V segment lost 0 bases and the J segment 7 bases; nucleotides outside the gene matches: 6. The CDR3 DNA sequence: TGTGCCAGCAGCCAAGATGCAGCGGGGGGGAGGAATGAGCAGTTCTTC. As protein: CASSQDAAGGRNEQFF.

The rearrangement uses TRBV5-1 and TRBJ1-1; D is unresolved. The V gene's germline CDR1 is SGHRS and CDR2 YFSETQ. This CDR3 spans 14 amino acids. Trimming cost V 0 bases and J 2 bases, with 8 bases left between them. The CDR3 loop reads CASSLGALNTEAFF. The CDR3 nucleotides read TGCGCCAGCAGCTTGGGGGCTCTAAACACTGAAGCTTTCTTT.

The V gene is TRBV21-1, the J gene TRBJ1-5; the table's D call, TRBD1, was not checked against the DNA. TRBV21-1 is noted as a pseudogene. This CDR3 has 18 residues. The CDR3 loop reads CASSNGEQGMYSNQPQHF. CDR3 sequence (DNA): TGTGCCAGCAGCAACGGCGAACAGGGGATGTATAGCAATCAGCCCCAGCATTTT.

The rearrangement links TRBV5-6 to TRBJ1-2; 9 bases are a match to TRBD1. Germline V lookup: CDR1 SGHDT, CDR2 YYEEEE. This CDR3 spans 14 amino acids. The J segment lost 4 bases and the V segment lost 6 bases, leaving 7 bases of the junction unmatched. CDR3 residues: CASIIGTGPYGYTF. CDR3 bases: TGTGCCAGCATCATCGGGACAGGGCCCTATGGCTACACCTTC.

V and J are TRBV19 and TRBJ2-1; 9 bases agree with TRBD2. Trimming removed 6 bases from V and 4 bases from J; junction bases left unmatched: 7. This CDR3 spans 15 amino acids. The germline V gene encodes CDR1 LNHDA and CDR2 SQIVND (reference sequence). The chain's CDR3 is CASSPASGAYNEQFF. The CDR3 DNA is TGTGCCAGTAGCCCGGCTAGCGGGGCTTACAATGAGCAGTTCTTC.

This rearrangement joins TRBV29-1 to TRBJ1-1; D remains ambiguous. Trimming cost V 7 bases and J 5 bases, with 14 bases left between them. CDR3 length: 12 amino acids. Germline lookup yields CDR1 SQVTM and CDR2 ANQGSEA. Here the CDR3 DNA reads TGCAGCGCAGAGGTTACGGGAACTGAAGCTTTCTTT. Its translation: CSAEVTGTEAFF.

This clone has a single count. This sequence joins TRBV5-1 and TRBJ1-4; D not certain. Trimming stripped 7 bases from V and 3 bases from J, with 16 bases between. This CDR3 has 15 amino acids. Germline CDR1 is SGHRS and CDR2 is YFSETQ. The CDR3: CASFPHPGANEKLFF. The CDR3 nucleotides are TGCGCCAGCTTTCCTCATCCGGGAGCTAATGAAAAACTGTTTTTT.

The chain joins TRBV5-1 to TRBJ2-7; TRBD2 agrees at 9 bases. Germline trimming cut 6 bases from V and 5 bases from J; bases unmatched to any gene: 6. Germline loops: CDR1 SGHRS, CDR2 YFSETQ. CDR3 length: 13 amino acids. The CDR3: CASKEREVNEQYF. The DNA of the CDR3 is TGCGCCAGCAAGGAGCGGGAGGTTAACGAGCAGTACTTC.

The chain has TRBV24-1 and TRBJ2-1, with 12 nucleotides matching TRBD2. V was clipped by 7 bases and J by 7 bases; unmatched bases: 4. This CDR3 region has 14 residues. Germline loops: CDR1 KGHDR, CDR2 SFDVKD. CDR3 amino acids: CATRTSGSLNEQFF. The CDR3 DNA reads as TGTGCCACCAGGACTAGCGGGAGTTTGAATGAGCAGTTCTTC.

The rearrangement joins TRBV9 to TRBJ2-2; possible D gene TRBD2, 5 bases. V was clipped by 9 bases and J by 6 bases, with 21 bases between them. This CDR3 contains 15 residues. CDR1 SGDLS and CDR2 YYNGEE come from the germline V gene. CDR3 region: CATGPAASGPGELFF. As DNA, the CDR3 is TGTGCCACCGGGCCAGCGGCTTCTGGTCCCGGGGAGCTGTTTTTT.

The chain recombines TRBV5-6 with TRBJ2-7; D remains ambiguous. Germline CDR1 SGHDT, CDR2 YYEEEE. This CDR3 is built from 13 residues. The V gene lost 0 bases and the J gene lost 3 bases, with 7 bases spanning the gap. CDR3 in amino acids: CASSLVIGYEQYF. The CDR3 bases are TGTGCCAGCAGCTTGGTTATCGGCTACGAGCAGTACTTC.

The chain is built from TRBV29-1 and TRBJ2-7; a weak D match, TRBD2 (6 bases). CDR1 SQVTM and CDR2 ANQGSEA come from the germline V gene. Trimming left V 0 bases short and J 4 bases short, with 16 bases between. The CDR3 length is 15 residues. CDR3: CSVEDSGREKYEQYF. The CDR3 DNA reads as TGCAGCGTTGAAGATTCGGGACGGGAGAAGTACGAGCAGTACTTC.

The chain has TRBV7-9 and TRBJ2-6; the D gene is possibly TRBD1 (5 bases). V was trimmed by 3 bases and J by 4 bases, leaving 10 bases between them. Germline lookup yields CDR1 SEHNR and CDR2 FQNEAQ (reference sequence). There are 15 residues in the CDR3. CDR3 loop: CASSFDSLGANVLTF. Here the CDR3 DNA reads TGTGCCAGCAGCTTTGACAGTTTGGGGGCCAACGTCCTGACTTTC.

CDR3 coding DNA: TGTGCCAGCAGTTTAGAATCCGGGAGGGGCTTGAACACTGAAGCTTTCTTT. This translates into CASSLESGRGLNTEAFF. V usage is TRBV27 and J usage is TRBJ1-1; a weak D match, TRBD1 (5 bases). Trimming shortened V by 2 bases and J by 0 bases, and 16 bases separated the two germline ends. This CDR3 spans 17 amino acids. Germline loops: CDR1 MNHEY, CDR2 SMNVEV (reference sequence).

The rearrangement links TRBV6-5 to TRBJ1-2; D is undetermined. With 7 bases removed from V and 5 bases from J, the gap between germline ends came to 20 bases. CDR1 MNHEY and CDR2 SVGAGI come from the germline V gene. The CDR3 spans 15 residues. The DNA of the CDR3 is TGTGCCAGCAAGGAGGACCCGGACGGGCATTATGGCTACACCTTC. As protein: CASKEDPDGHYGYTF.

This chain joins TRBV12-3 or TRBV12-4 and TRBJ2-7; possible D gene TRBD1, 6 bases. V lost 7 bases and J 5 bases, leaving 12 bases between the germline ends. CDR3 length: 12 residues. CDR3 region: CASTIQGNEQYF. Here the CDR3 DNA reads TGTGCCAGCACTATACAGGGAAACGAGCAGTACTTC.

This chain joins TRBV27 and TRBJ1-1; 8 bases are a match to TRBD1. The CDR3 runs 15 residues. J gave up 1 base and V 2 bases, and 3 bases lay outside the gene matches. Per the germline V gene, CDR1 is MNHEY and CDR2 is SMNVEV (reference sequence). Here the CDR3 DNA reads TGTGCCAGCAGTTTAAACCAGGGGGCGAACACTGAAGCTTTCTTT. It encodes CASSLNQGANTEAFF.

The chain uses TRBV27 and TRBJ2-7; 9 nucleotides line up with TRBD1. The CDR3 is 15 amino acids. V shed 5 bases, J shed 4 bases, and the junction held 9 bases outside the gene matches. The V gene's germline CDR1 is MNHEY and CDR2 SMNVEV (reference sequence). The CDR3 loop reads CASSIDGTGTYEQYF. In DNA, the CDR3 is TGTGCCAGCAGTATAGACGGGACAGGGACGTACGAGCAGTACTTC.

The chain carries TRBV18 and TRBJ1-5; the D gene is possibly TRBD1 (6 bases). Germline V gives CDR1 KGHSH, CDR2 LQKENI. The CDR3 runs 13 residues. With 3 bases removed from V and 6 bases from J, the gap between germline ends came to 9 bases. The CDR3 nucleotides are TGTGCCAGCTCACCGGCCAGGGGTCAGCCCCAGCATTTT. Its translation: CASSPARGQPQHF.

The chain uses TRBV3-1 (or the pseudogene TRBV3-2) and TRBJ1-1, with a tentative D call TRBD1 (6 bases). With 2 bases removed from V and 4 bases from J, the gap between germline ends came to 17 bases. The CDR3 length is 16 residues. Germline lookup yields CDR1 LGHDT and CDR2 YNNKEL (reference sequence). CDR3 sequence: CASSQPHRASSTEAFF. Written as DNA, the CDR3 is TGTGCCAGCAGCCAACCCCACAGGGCCTCGAGCACTGAAGCTTTCTTT.